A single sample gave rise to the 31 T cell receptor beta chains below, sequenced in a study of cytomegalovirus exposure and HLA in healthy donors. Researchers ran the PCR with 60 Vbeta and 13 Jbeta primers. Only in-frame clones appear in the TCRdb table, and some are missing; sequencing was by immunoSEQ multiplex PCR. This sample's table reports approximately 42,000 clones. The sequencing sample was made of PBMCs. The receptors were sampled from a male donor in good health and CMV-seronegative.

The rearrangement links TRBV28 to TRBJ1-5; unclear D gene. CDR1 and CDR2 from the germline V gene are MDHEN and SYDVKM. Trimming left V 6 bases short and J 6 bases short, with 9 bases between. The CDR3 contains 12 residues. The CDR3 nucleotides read TGTGCCAGCAGACGCCCGGGTCAGCCCCAGCATTTT. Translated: CASRRPGQPQHF.

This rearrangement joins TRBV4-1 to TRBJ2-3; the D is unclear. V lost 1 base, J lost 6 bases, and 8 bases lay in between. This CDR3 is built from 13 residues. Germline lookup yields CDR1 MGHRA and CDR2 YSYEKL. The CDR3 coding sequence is TGCGCCAGCAGCCAAGGGCGAGCGGATACGCAGTATTTT. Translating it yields CASSQGRADTQYF.

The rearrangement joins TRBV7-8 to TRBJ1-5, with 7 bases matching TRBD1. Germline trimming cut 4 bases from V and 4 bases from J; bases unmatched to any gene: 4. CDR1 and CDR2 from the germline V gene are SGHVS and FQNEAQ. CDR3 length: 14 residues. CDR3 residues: CASSYQTGNQPQHF. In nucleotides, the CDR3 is TGTGCCAGCAGCTACCAGACAGGGAATCAGCCCCAGCATTTT. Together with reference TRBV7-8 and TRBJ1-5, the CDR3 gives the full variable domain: GAGVSQSPRYKVAKRGQDVALRCDPISGHVSLFWYQQALGQGPEFLTYFQNEAQLDKSGLPSDRFFAERPEGSVSTLKIQRTQQEDSAVYLCASSYQTGNQPQHFGDGTRLSIL.

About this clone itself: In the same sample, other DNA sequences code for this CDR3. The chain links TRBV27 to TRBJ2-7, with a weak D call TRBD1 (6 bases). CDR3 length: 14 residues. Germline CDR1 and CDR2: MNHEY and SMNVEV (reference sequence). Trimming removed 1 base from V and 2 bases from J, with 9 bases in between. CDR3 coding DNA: TGTGCCAGCAGTTTATTGGACAGAACCTACGAGCAGTACTTC. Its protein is CASSLLDRTYEQYF.

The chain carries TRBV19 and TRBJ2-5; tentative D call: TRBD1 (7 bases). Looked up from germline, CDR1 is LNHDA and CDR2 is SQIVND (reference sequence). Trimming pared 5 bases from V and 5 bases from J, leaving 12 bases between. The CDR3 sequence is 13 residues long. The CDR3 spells CASSSTGRETQYF. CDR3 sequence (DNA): TGTGCCAGTAGTTCGACAGGGAGGGAGACCCAGTACTTC.

The CDR3 is CAWSVGGSNEQFF. The DNA of the CDR3 is TGTGCCTGGAGTGTGGGAGGGAGCAATGAGCAGTTCTTC. V gene TRBV30 combines with J gene TRBJ2-1; 7 bases are a match to TRBD2. The CDR3 has 13 residues. Germline CDR1 and CDR2: GTSNPN and SVGIG (reference sequence). J gave up 6 bases and V 0 bases, and 2 bases lay outside the gene matches.

The CDR3: CASSPTVTGELFF. The CDR3 DNA sequence: TGCGCCAGCAGCCCGACAGTAACCGGGGAGCTGTTTTTT. This chain uses TRBV4-1 with TRBJ2-2; possibly TRBD1 for D (5 bases). V lost 4 bases and J 5 bases, leaving 8 bases between the germline ends. The CDR3 totals 13 residues. CDR1 and CDR2 (germline): MGHRA, YSYEKL.

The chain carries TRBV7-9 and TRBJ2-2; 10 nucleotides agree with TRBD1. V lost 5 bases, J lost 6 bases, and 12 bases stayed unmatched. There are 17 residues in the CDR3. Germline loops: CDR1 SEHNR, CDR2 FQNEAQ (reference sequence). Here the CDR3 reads CASSLPDRDRGAGELFF. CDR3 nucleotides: TGTGCCAGCAGCCTACCGGACCGGGACAGGGGAGCCGGGGAGCTGTTTTTT.

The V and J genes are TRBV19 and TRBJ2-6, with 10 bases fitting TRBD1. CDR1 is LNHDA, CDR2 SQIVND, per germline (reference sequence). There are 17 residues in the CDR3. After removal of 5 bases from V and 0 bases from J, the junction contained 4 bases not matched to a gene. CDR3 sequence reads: CASSPRDRGSGANVLTF. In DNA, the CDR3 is TGTGCCAGTAGTCCCCGGGACAGGGGCTCTGGGGCCAACGTCCTGACTTTC.

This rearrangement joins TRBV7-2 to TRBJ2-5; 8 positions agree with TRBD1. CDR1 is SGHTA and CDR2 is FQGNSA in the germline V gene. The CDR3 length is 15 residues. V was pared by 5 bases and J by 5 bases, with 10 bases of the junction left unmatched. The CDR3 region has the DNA TGTGCCAGCAGCCTAGGGATGAGGACAGGGGAGACCCAGTACTTC. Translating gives CASSLGMRTGETQYF.

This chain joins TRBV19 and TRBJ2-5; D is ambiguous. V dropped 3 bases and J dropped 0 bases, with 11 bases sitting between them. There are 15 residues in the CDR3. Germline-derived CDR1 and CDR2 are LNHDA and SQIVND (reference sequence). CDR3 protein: CASSILQQNQETQYF. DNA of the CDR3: TGTGCCAGTAGTATTCTGCAACAGAACCAAGAGACCCAGTACTTC.

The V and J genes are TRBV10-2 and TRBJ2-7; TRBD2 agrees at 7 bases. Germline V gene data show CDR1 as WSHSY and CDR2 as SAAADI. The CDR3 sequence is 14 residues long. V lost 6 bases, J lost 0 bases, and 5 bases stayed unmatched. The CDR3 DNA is TGCGCCAGCAGGGCTACTAGCGACTCCTACGAGCAGTACTTC. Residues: CASRATSDSYEQYF.

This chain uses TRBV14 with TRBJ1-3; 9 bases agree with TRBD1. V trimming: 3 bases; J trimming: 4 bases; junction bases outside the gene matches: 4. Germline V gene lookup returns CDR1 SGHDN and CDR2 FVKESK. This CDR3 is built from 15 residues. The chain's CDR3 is CASSHAGTGGNTIYF. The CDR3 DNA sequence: TGTGCCAGCAGCCATGCCGGGACAGGGGGAAACACCATATATTTT. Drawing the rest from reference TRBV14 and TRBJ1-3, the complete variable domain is EAGVTQFPSHSVIEKGQTVTLRCDPISGHDNLYWYRRVMGKEIKFLLHFVKESKQDESGMPNNRFLAERTGGTYSTLKVQPAELEDSGVYFCASSHAGTGGNTIYFGEGSWLTVV.

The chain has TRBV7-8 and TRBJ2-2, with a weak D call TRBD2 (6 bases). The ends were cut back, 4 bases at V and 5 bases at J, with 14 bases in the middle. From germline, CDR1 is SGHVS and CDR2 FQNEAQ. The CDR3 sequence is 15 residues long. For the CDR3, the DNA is TGTGCCAGCAGCTGGGGGGTCCGGGGGACCGGGGAGCTGTTTTTT. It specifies CASSWGVRGTGELFF.

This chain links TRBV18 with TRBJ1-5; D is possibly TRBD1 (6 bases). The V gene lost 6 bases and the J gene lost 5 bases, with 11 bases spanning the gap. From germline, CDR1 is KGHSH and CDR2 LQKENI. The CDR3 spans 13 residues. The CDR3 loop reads CASSRDNDQPQHF. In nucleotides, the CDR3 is TGTGCCAGCTCCCGGGACAATGATCAGCCCCAGCATTTT.

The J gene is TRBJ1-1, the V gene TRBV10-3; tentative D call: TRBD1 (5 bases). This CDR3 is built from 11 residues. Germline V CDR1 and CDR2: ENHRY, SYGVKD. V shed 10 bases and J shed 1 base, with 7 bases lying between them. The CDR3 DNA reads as TGTGCCACCGGACAGAACACTGAAGCTTTCTTT. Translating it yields CATGQNTEAFF.

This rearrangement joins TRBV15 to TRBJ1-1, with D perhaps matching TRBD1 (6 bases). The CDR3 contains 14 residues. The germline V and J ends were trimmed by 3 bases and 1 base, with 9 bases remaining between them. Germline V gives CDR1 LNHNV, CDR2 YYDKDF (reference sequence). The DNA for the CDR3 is TGTGCCACCAGCAGGTGGACAGCGAACACTGAAGCTTTCTTT. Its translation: CATSRWTANTEAFF. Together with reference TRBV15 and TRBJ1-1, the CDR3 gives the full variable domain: DAMVIQNPRYQVTQFGKPVTLSCSQTLNHNVMYWYQQKSSQAPKLLFHYYDKDFNNEADTPDNFQSRRPNTSFCFLDIRSPGLGDTAMYLCATSRWTANTEAFFGQGTRLTVV.

CDR3 sequence reads: CASRPPGTGTQTQYF. In DNA form, the CDR3 reads TGTGCCAGCAGGCCTCCAGGGACAGGGACGCAGACCCAGTACTTC. The chain employs TRBV11-2 and TRBJ2-5; TRBD1 matches 9 bases. Losses at the gene ends were 6 bases for V and 6 bases for J; bases not matched to a gene: 11. Germline V lookup: CDR1 SGHAT, CDR2 FQNNGV. The CDR3 is 15 residues long.

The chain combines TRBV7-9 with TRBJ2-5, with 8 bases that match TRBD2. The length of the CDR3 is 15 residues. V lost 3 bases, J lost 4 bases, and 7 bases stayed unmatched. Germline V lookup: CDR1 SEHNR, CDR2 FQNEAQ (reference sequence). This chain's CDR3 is CASSFETGGGETQYF. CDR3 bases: TGTGCCAGCAGCTTTGAAACGGGAGGGGGAGAGACCCAGTACTTC. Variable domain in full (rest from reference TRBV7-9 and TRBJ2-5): DTGVSQNPRHKITKRGQNVTFRCDPISEHNRLYWYRQTLGQGPEFLTYFQNEAQLEKSRLLSDRFSAERPKGSFSTLEIQRTEQGDSAMYLCASSFETGGGETQYFGPGTRLLVL.

CDR3 loop: CASSLNRESEQYF. DNA of the CDR3: TGTGCCAGCAGCTTAAACAGAGAGTCTGAGCAGTACTTC. The V gene is TRBV5-8, the J gene TRBJ2-7; D uncertain. The germline V gene encodes CDR1 SGHTS and CDR2 YDEGEE. V lost 2 bases and J 7 bases, leaving 13 bases between the germline ends. This CDR3 is 13 amino acids long.

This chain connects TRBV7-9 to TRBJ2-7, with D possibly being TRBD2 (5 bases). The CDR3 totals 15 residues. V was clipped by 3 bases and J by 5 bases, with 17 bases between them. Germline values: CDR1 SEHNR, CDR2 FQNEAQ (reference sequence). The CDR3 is CASSFLGEVRHEQYF. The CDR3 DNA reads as TGTGCCAGCAGCTTCTTGGGAGAGGTTCGGCACGAGCAGTACTTC.

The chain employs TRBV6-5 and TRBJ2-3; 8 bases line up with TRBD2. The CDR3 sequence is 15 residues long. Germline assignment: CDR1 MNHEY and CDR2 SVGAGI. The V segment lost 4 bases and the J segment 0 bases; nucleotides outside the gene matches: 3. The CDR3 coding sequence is TGTGCCAGCAGTTCCCGGACTAGCAGCACAGATACGCAGTATTTT. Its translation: CASSSRTSSTDTQYF.

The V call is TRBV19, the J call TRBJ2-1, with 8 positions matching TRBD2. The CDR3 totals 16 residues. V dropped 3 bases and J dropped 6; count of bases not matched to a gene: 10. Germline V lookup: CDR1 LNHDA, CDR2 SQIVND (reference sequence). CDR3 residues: CASSIPGRGRGNEQFF. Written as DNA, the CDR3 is TGTGCCAGTAGTATCCCCGGGAGGGGAAGAGGCAATGAGCAGTTCTTC.

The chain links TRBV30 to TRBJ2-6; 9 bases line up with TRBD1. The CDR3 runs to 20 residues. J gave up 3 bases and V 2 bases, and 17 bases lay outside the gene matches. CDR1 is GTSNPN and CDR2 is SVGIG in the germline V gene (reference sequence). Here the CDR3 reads CAWSPPFGGQGASGANVLTF. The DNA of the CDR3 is TGTGCCTGGAGTCCCCCCTTCGGGGGACAGGGTGCTAGTGGGGCCAACGTCCTGACTTTC.

The CDR3 sequence: CASSQNRGAGPQHF. The CDR3 DNA reads TGTGCCAGCAGCCAGAACAGGGGTGCAGGGCCCCAGCATTTT. The chain is built from TRBV7-8 and TRBJ1-5; TRBD1 aligns across 7 bases. The CDR3 contains 14 residues. V gave up 5 bases and J gave up 9 bases; unmatched junction bases: 10. Germline CDR1 is SGHVS and CDR2 is FQNEAQ.

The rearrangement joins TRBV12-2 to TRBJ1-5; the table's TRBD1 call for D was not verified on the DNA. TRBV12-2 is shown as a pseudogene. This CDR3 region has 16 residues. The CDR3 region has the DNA TGTGCAAGTCGCCGTTCCCGTCGACAGGGCAAACAGCCCCAGCATTTT. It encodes CASRRSRRQGKQPQHF.

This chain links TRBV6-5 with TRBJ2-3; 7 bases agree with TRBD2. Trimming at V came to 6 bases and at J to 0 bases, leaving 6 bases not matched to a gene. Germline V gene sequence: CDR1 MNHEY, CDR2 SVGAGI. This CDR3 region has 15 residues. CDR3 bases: TGTGCCAGCAGCCTGCTAGCGGCTAGCACAGATACGCAGTATTTT. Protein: CASSLLAASTDTQYF.

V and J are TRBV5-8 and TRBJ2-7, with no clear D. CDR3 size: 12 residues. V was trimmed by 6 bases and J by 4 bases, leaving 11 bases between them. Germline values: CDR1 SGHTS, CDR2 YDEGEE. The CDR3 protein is CASIGFGYEQYF. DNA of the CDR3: TGTGCCAGCATTGGGTTCGGGTACGAGCAGTACTTC.

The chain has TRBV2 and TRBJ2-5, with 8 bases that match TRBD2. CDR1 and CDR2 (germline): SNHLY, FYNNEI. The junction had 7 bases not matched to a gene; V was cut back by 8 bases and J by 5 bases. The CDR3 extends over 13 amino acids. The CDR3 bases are TGTGCCAGCGGACGGGAGGGCCGGGAGACCCAGTACTTC. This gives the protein CASGREGRETQYF.

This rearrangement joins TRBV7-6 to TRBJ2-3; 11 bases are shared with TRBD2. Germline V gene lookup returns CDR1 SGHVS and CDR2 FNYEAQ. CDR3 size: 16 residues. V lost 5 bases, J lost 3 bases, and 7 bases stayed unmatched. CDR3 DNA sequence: TGTGCCAGCAGCGCACCACTAGCGGGAGTTACAGATACGCAGTATTTT. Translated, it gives CASSAPLAGVTDTQYF.

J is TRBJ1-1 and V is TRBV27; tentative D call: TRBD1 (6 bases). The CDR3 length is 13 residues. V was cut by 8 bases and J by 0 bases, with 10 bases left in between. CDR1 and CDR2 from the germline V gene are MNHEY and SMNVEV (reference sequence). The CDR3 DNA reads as TGTGCCAGCCGAACAGGGTTGAACACTGAAGCTTTCTTT. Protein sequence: CASRTGLNTEAFF.